This TCR beta chain was found in a study of blood T cell repertoires in COVID-19. At the level of the study: Italy, Spain and the United States were the sources of the convalescent and acute COVID-19 samples.

The CDR3 is 15 amino acids. Germline values: CDR1 LNHNV, CDR2 YYDKDF (reference sequence). V shed 4 bases, J shed 4 bases, and the junction held 4 bases outside the gene matches. Clones were read by immunoSEQ multiplex PCR, and TCRdb kept only the in-frame ones, dropping some. The profile shows about 150,000 clones, 70% to 90% of them singletons. The material sequenced was peripheral blood. The receptor was isolated from a woman aged 80 or older with COVID-19, enrolled during active disease. The V call is TRBV15, the J call TRBJ1-3; TRBD1 aligns across 10 bases. The CDR3 bases are TGTGCCACCAGCAATGACAGGGGGCTAGGAAACACCATATATTTT. It is translated as CATSNDRGLGNTIYF.